This note documents a single T cell receptor beta chain sequence. This sample includes further DNA sequences coding for the same CDR3. The data were obtained in a study of blood T cell repertoires in COVID-19. Study-wide context: Sites in the United States, Italy and Spain provided acute and convalescent COVID-19 samples. T cells, B-cell-depleted T cells, or PBMCs supplied cDNA or gDNA.

V lost 5 bases and J lost 1, with 11 bases in between. Germline V gene data show CDR1 as MNHEY and CDR2 as SVGAGI. The CDR3 covers 14 residues. Clones were sequenced by immunoSEQ multiplex PCR, and TCRdb holds only the in-frame ones, with some missing. This table has approximately 140,000 clones, roughly 85% appearing once. The TCR was taken from a man aged 55-75 years with acute or convalescent COVID-19. V usage is TRBV6-5 and J usage is TRBJ1-1; D may be TRBD1 (5 bases). The specimen was peripheral blood. In DNA, the CDR3 is TGTGCCAGCAGTCAGGGTTTCGGGAACACTGAAGCTTTCTTT. It yields the protein CASSQGFGNTEAFF.